Shown below are 18 T cell receptor beta chains from a single sample sequenced in a study of CXCR3-negative and CXCR3-positive naive CD8 T cells. UMI-tagged TRB cDNA libraries were built via 5' RACE. TCRdb reanalyzed the 5' RACE reads, giving one entry per CDR3 protein sequence and no DNA. The table for this sample gives approximately 90,000 distinct CDR3 sequences. These TCRs are of unknown antigen specificity. Findings of the study overall: A higher hydrophobicity marked the TRB CDR3s of CXCR3-positive naive cells versus CXCR3-negative naive cells.

Sample: naive CXCR3+ CD8+ T cells from blood. Sample subset: CD45RO-CCR7+CD27+CD95- naive CD8+ T cells expressing CXCR3 (TNR3+). These receptors were obtained from a human donor in good health. Some clones in this sample may be carry-over from other donors' samples.

V is TRBV9 and J is TRBJ2-5. There are 15 residues in the CDR3. Germline V CDR1 and CDR2: SGDLS, YYNGEE. CDR3: CASSDSEGVQETQYF.

This sequence joins TRBV15 and TRBJ2-7. Germline values: CDR1 LNHNV, CDR2 YYDKDF (reference sequence). The length of the CDR3 is 13 residues. The CDR3 sequence: CATSRTGNYEQYF.

The rearrangement links TRBV28 to TRBJ2-5; TCRdb lists TRBD2, though no DNA is available to test this call. From germline, CDR1 is MDHEN and CDR2 SYDVKM. The CDR3 has 13 residues. CDR3 loop: CASSPSGEETQYF.

This chain joins TRBV7-9 and TRBJ2-7; absent DNA, TCRdb's TRBD1 call cannot be checked. The germline V gene has CDR1 SEHNR and CDR2 FQNEAQ (reference sequence). This CDR3 contains 15 residues. The chain's CDR3 is CASSETGTGGHEQYF.

The chain couples TRBV20-1 to TRBJ1-5. Germline values: CDR1 DFQATT, CDR2 SNEGSKA (reference sequence). The CDR3 runs to 15 residues. The CDR3 sequence is CSARDFGDSNQPQHF.

V and J are TRBV4-1 and TRBJ1-1; no DNA is available, so the TRBD1 call from TCRdb remains unchecked. The CDR3 spans 15 residues. Per the germline V gene, CDR1 is MGHRA and CDR2 is YSYEKL. This CDR3 reads CASSPPTGGDTEAFF.

This sequence joins TRBV6-2 or TRBV6-3 and TRBJ2-5; TCRdb proposes TRBD1, but this gene call is untestable without DNA. Germline CDR1 reads MNHEY; CDR2 reads SVGEGT. This CDR3 has 15 residues. The CDR3 sequence is CASLGLIGAEETQYF.

V usage is TRBV14 and J usage is TRBJ2-1; TCRdb lists TRBD2, though no DNA is available to test this call. Germline loops: CDR1 SGHDN, CDR2 FVKESK. This CDR3 comprises 13 residues. The CDR3 here is CASSPGTSREQFF. Filled out from reference TRBV14 and TRBJ2-1, the complete variable domain reads EAGVTQFPSHSVIEKGQTVTLRCDPISGHDNLYWYRRVMGKEIKFLLHFVKESKQDESGMPNNRFLAERTGGTYSTLKVQPAELEDSGVYFCASSPGTSREQFFGPGTRLTVL.

The chain combines TRBV20-1 with TRBJ2-1; TCRdb lists TRBD2, though no DNA is available to test this call. Germline V gives CDR1 DFQATT, CDR2 SNEGSKA (reference sequence). The CDR3 runs to 14 residues. This chain's CDR3 is CSARDLSGDDEQFF.

The rearrangement links TRBV5-1 to TRBJ2-6. The CDR3 extends over 16 amino acids. The germline CDR1 and CDR2 sequences are SGHRS and YFSETQ. The CDR3 sequence is CASSPYHHRNPNVLTF.

The chain combines TRBV29-1 with TRBJ2-7; TCRdb's D gene call, TRBD1, goes unchecked for lack of DNA. Germline CDR1 SQVTM, CDR2 ANQGSEA. This CDR3 has 14 residues. The CDR3 sequence: CSVDVQGPSYEQYF.

The chain joins TRBV6-1 to TRBJ2-5; with no DNA, the TCRdb D assignment of TRBD1 cannot be verified. This CDR3 contains 15 residues. Per germline, CDR1 MNHNS and CDR2 SASEGT. The CDR3 spells CASSPKDGQPETQYF.

V is TRBV29-1 and J is TRBJ1-2; the TCRdb call, TRBD1, lacks DNA for checking. The CDR3 runs 12 residues. Germline V gene lookup returns CDR1 SQVTM and CDR2 ANQGSEA. The CDR3 reads CSVELGADGYTF.

The J gene is TRBJ2-7, the V gene TRBV6-2 or TRBV6-3; with no DNA, the TCRdb D assignment of TRBD1 cannot be verified. The CDR3 extends over 12 amino acids. Germline-derived CDR1 and CDR2 are MNHEY and SVGEGT. CDR3 in amino acids: CASTDRVGEQYF.

V gene TRBV7-9 combines with J gene TRBJ2-4; lacking DNA, the TRBD1 call made by TCRdb goes unchecked. The CDR3 covers 12 residues. Looked up from germline, CDR1 is SEHNR and CDR2 is FQNEAQ (reference sequence). This chain's CDR3 is CASSLGDNIQYF.

This chain uses TRBV20-1 with TRBJ2-1; without DNA, the TCRdb call of TRBD1 cannot be checked. Per germline, CDR1 DFQATT and CDR2 SNEGSKA (reference sequence). This CDR3 contains 15 residues. The CDR3 region is CSARKPGRTYNEQFF.

The CDR3: CAIRTATQETQYF. V gene TRBV12-3 or TRBV12-4 combines with J gene TRBJ2-5; TCRdb's D call of TRBD1 is untestable without DNA. The CDR3 extends over 13 amino acids.

This chain connects TRBV27 to TRBJ2-7; with no DNA, the TCRdb D assignment of TRBD2 cannot be verified. The CDR3 extends over 18 amino acids. Germline values: CDR1 MNHEY, CDR2 SMNVEV (reference sequence). This chain's CDR3 is CASSLLVPSGDSSYEQYF.